This T cell receptor beta chain was observed in a study of glioma-infiltrating T cells. Findings of the study overall: Non-neoplastic patients had below-expected tissue-blood divergence, while all gliomas exceeded expectation. CDR3 overlap between tissue and blood was very small.

The iRepertoire nested amplicon-rescue multiplex PCR amplified TCR alpha and beta CDR3s from RNA. Tissue mRNA or PBMC total RNA, 100-400 ng, went into one-step reverse transcription and amplification. One entry per CDR3 protein, called by TCRdb with MiXCR from the multiplex PCR reads. Here the sample spans about 180,000 distinct CDR3 sequences, 43% being singletons. Germline CDR1 and CDR2: MNHEY and SMNVEV (reference sequence). Trimming pared 2 bases from V and 6 bases from J, leaving 5 bases between. The CDR3 is 12 residues long. At least ten counts were recorded for this clonotype. Antigen: not known.

Sequencing used glioma tissue, nonneoplastic brain tissue, or PBMCs (not recorded which). The chain links TRBV27 to TRBJ2-1; D remains ambiguous. This sequence was found in a human donor with low-grade glioma or glioblastoma, undergoing nonglioma brain surgery, or in good health (not recorded which). The CDR3 sequence is CASSLTPNEQFF. The CDR3, as DNA: TGTGCCAGCAGTTTAACCCCCAATGAGCAGTTCTTC.